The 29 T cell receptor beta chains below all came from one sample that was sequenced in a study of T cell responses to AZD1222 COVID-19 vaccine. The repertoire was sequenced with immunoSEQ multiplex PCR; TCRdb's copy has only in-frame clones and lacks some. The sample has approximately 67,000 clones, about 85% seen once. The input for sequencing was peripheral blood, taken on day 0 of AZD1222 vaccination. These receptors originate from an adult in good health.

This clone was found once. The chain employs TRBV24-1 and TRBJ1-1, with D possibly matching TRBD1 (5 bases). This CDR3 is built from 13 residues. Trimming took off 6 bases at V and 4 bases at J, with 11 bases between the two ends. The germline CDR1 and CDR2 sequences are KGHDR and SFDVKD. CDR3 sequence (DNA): TGTGCCACCAGTAGTGGGGGTGCCACTGAAGCTTTCTTT. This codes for CATSSGGATEAFF.

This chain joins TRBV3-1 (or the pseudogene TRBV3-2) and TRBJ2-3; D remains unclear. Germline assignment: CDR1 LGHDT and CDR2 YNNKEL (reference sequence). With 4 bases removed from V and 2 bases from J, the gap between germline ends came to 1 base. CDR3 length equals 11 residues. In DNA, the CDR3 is TGTGCCAGCAGCCTCACAGATACGCAGTATTTT. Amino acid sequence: CASSLTDTQYF.

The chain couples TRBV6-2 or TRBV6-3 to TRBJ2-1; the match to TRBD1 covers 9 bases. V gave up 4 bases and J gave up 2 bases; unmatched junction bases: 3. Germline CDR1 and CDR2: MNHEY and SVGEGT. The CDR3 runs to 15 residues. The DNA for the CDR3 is TGTGCCAGCAGTTTACGACAGGGGGCCTACAATGAGCAGTTCTTC. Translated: CASSLRQGAYNEQFF.

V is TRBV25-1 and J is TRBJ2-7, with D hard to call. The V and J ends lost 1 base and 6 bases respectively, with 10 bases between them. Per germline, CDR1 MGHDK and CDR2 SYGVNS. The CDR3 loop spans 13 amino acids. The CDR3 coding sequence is TGTGCCAGCAGTGAATTGGGTCGGGCCGAGCAGTACTTC. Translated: CASSELGRAEQYF.

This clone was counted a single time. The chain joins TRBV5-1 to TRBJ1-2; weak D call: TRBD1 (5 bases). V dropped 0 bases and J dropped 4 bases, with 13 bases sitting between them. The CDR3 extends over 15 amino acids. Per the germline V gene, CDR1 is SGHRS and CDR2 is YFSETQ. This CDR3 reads CASSLAGPGTYGYTF. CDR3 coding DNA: TGCGCCAGCAGCTTGGCAGGTCCAGGGACCTATGGCTACACCTTC.

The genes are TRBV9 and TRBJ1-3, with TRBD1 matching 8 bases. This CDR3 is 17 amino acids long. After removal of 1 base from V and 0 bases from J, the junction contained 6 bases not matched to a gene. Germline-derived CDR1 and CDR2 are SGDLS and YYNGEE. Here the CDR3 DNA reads TGTGCCAGCAGCGTACGAGGGGACAGGTACTCTGGAAACACCATATATTTT. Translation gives CASSVRGDRYSGNTIYF.

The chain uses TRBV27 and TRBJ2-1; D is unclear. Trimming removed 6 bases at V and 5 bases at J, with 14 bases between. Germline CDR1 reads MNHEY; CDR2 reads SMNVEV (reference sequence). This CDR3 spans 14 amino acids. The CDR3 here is CASSPLSTDNEQFF. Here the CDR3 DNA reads TGTGCCAGCAGCCCCCTTTCCACCGACAATGAGCAGTTCTTC.

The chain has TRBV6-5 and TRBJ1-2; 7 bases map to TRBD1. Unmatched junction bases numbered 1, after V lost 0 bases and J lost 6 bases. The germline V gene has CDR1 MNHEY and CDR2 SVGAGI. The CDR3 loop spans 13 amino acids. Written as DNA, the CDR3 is TGTGCCAGCAGTTACTCTACAGGGGATGGCTACACCTTC. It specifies CASSYSTGDGYTF.

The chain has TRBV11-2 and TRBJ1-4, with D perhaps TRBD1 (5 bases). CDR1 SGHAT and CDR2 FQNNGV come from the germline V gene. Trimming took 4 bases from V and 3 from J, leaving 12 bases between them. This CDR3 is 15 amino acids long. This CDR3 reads CASSSWGMSNEKLFF. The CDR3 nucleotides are TGTGCCAGCAGCTCATGGGGGATGTCTAATGAAAAACTGTTTTTT.

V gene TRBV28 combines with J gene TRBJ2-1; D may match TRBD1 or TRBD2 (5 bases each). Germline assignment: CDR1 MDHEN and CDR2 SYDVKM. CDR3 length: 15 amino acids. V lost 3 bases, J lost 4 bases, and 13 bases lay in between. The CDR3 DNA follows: TGTGCCAGCAGTTTGTTCGGGACCGTTTACAATGAGCAGTTCTTC. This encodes CASSLFGTVYNEQFF.

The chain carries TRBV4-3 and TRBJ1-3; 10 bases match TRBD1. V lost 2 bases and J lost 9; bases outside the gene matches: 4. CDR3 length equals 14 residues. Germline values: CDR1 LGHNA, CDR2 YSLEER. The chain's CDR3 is CASSQRDRGGTIYF. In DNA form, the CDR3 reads TGCGCCAGCAGCCAAAGGGACAGGGGTGGCACCATATATTTT.

The CDR3 reads CASSLTGWNSPLHF. In DNA, the CDR3 is TGTGCCAGCAGCTTAACGGGGTGGAATTCACCCCTCCACTTT. This chain links TRBV7-3 with TRBJ1-6; D not resolved. Trimming cost V 0 bases and J 7 bases, with 7 bases left between them. The CDR3 consists of 14 residues. Per germline, CDR1 SGHTA and CDR2 FQGTGA.

The CDR3 nucleotides read TGTGCCAGCAGCAAAAGCGTACAGAATAATGAAAAACTGTTTTTT. It is translated as CASSKSVQNNEKLFF. The chain has TRBV7-8 and TRBJ1-4; no clear D gene. This CDR3 is built from 15 residues. CDR1 SGHVS and CDR2 FQNEAQ come from the germline V gene. V lost 5 bases, J lost 4 bases, and 14 bases lay in between.

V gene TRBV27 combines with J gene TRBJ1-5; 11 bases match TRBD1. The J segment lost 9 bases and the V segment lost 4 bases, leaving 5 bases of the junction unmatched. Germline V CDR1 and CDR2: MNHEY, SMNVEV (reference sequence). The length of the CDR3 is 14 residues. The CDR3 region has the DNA TGTGCCAGCAGTTCGGGACAGGGGGTTGGGCCCCAGCATTTT. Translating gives CASSSGQGVGPQHF.

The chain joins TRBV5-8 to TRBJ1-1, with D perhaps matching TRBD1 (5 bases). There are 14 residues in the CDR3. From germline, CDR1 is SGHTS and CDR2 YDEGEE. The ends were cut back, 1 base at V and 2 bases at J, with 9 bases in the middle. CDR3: CASSLRGTNTEAFF. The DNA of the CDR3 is TGTGCCAGCAGCTTGCGAGGGACTAACACTGAAGCTTTCTTT.

The CDR3 DNA follows: TGTGCCAGCAGCTTAAGGGACACAGATACGCAGTATTTT. Translation gives CASSLRDTDTQYF. The chain employs TRBV7-9 and TRBJ2-3; D uncertain. Germline CDR1 SEHNR, CDR2 FQNEAQ (reference sequence). This CDR3 has 13 amino acids. Trimming removed 2 bases from V and 2 bases from J, with 5 bases in between.

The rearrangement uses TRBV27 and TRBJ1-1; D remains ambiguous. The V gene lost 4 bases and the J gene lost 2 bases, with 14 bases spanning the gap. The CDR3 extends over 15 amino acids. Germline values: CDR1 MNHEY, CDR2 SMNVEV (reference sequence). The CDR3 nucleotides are TGTGCCAGCAGTTCCCCCTCCCGAGTAAACACTGAAGCTTTCTTT. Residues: CASSSPSRVNTEAFF.

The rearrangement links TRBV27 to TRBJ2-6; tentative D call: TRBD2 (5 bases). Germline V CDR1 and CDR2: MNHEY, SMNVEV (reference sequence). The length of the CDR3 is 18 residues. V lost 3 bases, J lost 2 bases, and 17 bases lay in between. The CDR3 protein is CASSFTGSTLPGANVLTF. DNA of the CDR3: TGTGCCAGCAGTTTCACGGGGAGTACGCTTCCTGGGGCCAACGTCCTGACTTTC.

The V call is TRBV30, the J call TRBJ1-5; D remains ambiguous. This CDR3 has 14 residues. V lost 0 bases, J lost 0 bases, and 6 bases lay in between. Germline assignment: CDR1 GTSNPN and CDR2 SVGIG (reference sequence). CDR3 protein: CAWSVGHSNQPQHF. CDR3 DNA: TGTGCCTGGAGTGTTGGGCATAGCAATCAGCCCCAGCATTTT.

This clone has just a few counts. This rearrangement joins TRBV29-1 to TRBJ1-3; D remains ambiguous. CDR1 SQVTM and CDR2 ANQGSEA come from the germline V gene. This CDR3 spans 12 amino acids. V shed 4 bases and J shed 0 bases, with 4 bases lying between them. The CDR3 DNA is TGCAGCGTTGGGTTCTCTGGAAACACCATATATTTT. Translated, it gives CSVGFSGNTIYF.

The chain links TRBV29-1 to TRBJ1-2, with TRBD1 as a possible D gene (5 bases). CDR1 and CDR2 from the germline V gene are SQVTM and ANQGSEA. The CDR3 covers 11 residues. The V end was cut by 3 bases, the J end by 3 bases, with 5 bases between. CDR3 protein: CSVETDYGYTF. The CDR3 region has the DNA TGCAGCGTTGAGACAGACTATGGCTACACCTTC.

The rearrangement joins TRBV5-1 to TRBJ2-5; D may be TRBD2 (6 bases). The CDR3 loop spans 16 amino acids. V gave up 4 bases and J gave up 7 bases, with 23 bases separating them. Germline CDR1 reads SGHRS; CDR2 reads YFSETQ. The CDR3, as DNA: TGCGCCAGCAGCCGGGTTACGACTAGGGGAGAGGGGACCCAGTACTTC. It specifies CASSRVTTRGEGTQYF.

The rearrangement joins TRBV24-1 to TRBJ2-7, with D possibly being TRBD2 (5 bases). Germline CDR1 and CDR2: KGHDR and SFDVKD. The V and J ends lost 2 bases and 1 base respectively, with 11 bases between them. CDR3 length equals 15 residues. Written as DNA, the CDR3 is TGTGCCACCAGTGATTCGTACAGAGGGTCCTACGAGCAGTACTTC. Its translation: CATSDSYRGSYEQYF.

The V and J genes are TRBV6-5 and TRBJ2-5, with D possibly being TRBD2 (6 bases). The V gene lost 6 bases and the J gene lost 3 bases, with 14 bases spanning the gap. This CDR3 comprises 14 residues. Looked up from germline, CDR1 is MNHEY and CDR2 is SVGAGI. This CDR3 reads CASSPGTAKETQYF. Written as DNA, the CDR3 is TGTGCCAGCAGCCCCGGGACTGCTAAAGAGACCCAGTACTTC.

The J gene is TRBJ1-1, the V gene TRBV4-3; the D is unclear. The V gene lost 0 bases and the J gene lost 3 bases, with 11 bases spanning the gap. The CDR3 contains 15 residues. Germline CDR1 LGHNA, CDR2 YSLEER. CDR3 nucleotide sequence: TGCGCCAGCAGCCAAGACAGGCGTCGGGACACTGAAGCTTTCTTT. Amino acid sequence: CASSQDRRRDTEAFF.

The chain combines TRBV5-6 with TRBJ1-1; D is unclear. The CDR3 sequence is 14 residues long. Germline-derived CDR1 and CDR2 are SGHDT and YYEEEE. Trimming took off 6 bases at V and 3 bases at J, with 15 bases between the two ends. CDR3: CASTIGVGDTEAFF. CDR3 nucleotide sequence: TGTGCCAGCACCATTGGGGTTGGGGACACTGAAGCTTTCTTT.

CDR3 bases: TGCAGCGTTGACTCACGGAGGGAGGGATCCTACGAGCAGTACTTC. Translation gives CSVDSRREGSYEQYF. The chain links TRBV29-1 to TRBJ2-7; 7 positions agree with TRBD2. This CDR3 spans 15 amino acids. Germline loops: CDR1 SQVTM, CDR2 ANQGSEA. V trimming: 3 bases; J trimming: 1 base; junction bases outside the gene matches: 9.

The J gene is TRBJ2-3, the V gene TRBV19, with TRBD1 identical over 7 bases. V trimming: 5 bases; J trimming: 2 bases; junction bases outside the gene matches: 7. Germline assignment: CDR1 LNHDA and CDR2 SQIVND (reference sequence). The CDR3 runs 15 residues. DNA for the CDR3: TGTGCCAGTAGTGAGAGACAGGGCCTCACAGATACGCAGTATTTT. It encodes CASSERQGLTDTQYF.

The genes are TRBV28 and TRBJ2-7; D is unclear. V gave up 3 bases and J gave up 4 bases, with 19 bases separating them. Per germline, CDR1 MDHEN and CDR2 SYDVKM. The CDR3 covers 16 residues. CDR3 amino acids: CASSFYTSDFGYEQYF. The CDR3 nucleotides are TGTGCCAGCAGTTTCTACACGTCAGACTTTGGGTACGAGCAGTACTTC. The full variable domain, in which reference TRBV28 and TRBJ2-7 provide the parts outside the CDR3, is DVKVTQSSRYLVKRTGEKVFLECVQDMDHENMFWYRQDPGLGLRLIYFSYDVKMKEKGDIPEGYSVSREKKERFSLILESASTNQTSMYLCASSFYTSDFGYEQYFGPGTRLTVT.